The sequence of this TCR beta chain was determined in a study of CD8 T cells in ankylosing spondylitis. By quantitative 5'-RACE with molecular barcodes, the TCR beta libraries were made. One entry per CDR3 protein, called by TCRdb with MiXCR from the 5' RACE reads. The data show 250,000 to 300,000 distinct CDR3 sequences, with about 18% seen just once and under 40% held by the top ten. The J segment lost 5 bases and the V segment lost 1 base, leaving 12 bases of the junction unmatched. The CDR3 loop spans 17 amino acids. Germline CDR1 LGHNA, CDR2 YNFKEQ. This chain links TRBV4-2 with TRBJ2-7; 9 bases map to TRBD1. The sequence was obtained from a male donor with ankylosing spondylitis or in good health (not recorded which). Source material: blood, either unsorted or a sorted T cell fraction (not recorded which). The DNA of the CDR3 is TGTGCCAGCAGCCAAGCTTCGGGGAACAGGGGGCTTAACGAGCAGTACTTC. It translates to CASSQASGNRGLNEQYF.